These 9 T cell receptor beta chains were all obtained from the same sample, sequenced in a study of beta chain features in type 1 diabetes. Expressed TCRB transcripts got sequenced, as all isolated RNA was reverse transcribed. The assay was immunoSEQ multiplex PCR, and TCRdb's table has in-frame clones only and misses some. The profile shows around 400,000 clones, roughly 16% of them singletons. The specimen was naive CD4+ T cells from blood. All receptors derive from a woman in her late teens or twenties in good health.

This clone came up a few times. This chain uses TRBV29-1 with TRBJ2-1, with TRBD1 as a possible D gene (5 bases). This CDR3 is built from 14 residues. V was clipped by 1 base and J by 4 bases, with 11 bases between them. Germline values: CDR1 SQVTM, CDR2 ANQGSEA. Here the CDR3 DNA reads TGCAGCGTTGAAGGTCGGCAGGGATACAATGAGCAGTTCTTC. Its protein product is CSVEGRQGYNEQFF.

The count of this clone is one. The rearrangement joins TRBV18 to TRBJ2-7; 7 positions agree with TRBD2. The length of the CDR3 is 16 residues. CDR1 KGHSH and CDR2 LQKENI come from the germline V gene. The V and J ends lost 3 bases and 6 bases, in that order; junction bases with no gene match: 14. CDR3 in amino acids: CASSPQGSAGDGEQYF. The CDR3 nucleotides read TGTGCCAGCTCACCGCAGGGTTCGGCGGGGGACGGCGAGCAGTACTTC.

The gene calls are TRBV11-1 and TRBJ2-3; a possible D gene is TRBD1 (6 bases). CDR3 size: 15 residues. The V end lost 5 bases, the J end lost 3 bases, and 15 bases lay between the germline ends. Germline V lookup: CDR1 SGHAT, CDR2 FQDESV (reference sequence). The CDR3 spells CASSLGQTITDTQYF. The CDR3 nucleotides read TGTGCCAGCAGCCTTGGACAGACGATTACAGATACGCAGTATTTT.

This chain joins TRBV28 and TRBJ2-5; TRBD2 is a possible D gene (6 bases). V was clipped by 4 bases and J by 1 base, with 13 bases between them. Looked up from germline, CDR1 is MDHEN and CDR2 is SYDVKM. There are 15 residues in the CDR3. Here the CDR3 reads CASSSSGLIQETQYF. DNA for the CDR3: TGTGCCAGCAGTTCCTCGGGACTGATCCAAGAGACCCAGTACTTC.

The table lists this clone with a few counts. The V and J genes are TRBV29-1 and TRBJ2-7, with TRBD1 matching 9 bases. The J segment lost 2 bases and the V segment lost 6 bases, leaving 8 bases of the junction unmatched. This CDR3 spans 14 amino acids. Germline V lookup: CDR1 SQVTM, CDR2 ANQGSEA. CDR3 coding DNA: TGCAGCGTGTGGACAGGGGTACGAACCTACGAGCAGTACTTC. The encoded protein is CSVWTGVRTYEQYF.

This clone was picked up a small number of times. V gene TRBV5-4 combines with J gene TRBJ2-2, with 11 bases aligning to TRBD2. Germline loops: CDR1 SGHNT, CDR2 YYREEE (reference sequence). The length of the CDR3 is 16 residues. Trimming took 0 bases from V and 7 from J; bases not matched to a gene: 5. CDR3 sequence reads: CASSLGLAGNGGELFF. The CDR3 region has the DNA TGTGCCAGCAGCTTGGGACTAGCGGGAAATGGCGGGGAGCTGTTTTTT. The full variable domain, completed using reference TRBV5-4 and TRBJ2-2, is ETGVTQSPTHLIKTRGQQVTLRCSSQSGHNTVSWYQQALGQGPQFIFQYYREEENGRGNFPPRFSGLQFPNYSSELNVNALELDDSALYLCASSLGLAGNGGELFFGEGSRLTVL.

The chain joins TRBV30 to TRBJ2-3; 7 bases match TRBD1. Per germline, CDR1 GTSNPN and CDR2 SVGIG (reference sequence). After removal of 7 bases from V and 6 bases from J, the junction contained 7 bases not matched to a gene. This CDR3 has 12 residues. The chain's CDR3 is CASDRSGDTQYF. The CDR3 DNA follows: TGTGCCTCGGACAGGTCGGGGGATACGCAGTATTTT. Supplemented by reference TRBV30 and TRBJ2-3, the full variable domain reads SQTIHQWPATLVQPVGSPLSLECTVEGTSNPNLYWYRQAAGRGLQLLFYSVGIGQISSEVPQNLSASRPQDRQFILSSKKLLLSDSGFYLCASDRSGDTQYFGPGTRLTVL.

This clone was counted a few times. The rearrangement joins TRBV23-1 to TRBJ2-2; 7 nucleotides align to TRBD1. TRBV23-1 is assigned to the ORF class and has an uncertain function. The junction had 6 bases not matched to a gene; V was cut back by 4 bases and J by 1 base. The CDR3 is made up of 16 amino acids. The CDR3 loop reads CASSLGTEMNTGELFF. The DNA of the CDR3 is TGCGCCAGCAGTCTCGGGACAGAGATGAACACCGGGGAGCTGTTTTTT.

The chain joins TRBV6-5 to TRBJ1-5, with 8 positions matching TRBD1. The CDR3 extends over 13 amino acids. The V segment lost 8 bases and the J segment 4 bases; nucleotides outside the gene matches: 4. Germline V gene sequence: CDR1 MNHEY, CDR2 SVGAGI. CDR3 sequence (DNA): TGTGCCAGCTGGGGACAGGTGAATCAGCCCCAGCATTTT. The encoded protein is CASWGQVNQPQHF.